Sequencing of this TCR beta chain was carried out in a study of blood T cell repertoires in COVID-19. This CDR3 is 15 amino acids long. Germline V gives CDR1 LNHDA, CDR2 SQIVND (reference sequence). V was shortened by 7 bases and J by 0 bases, with 12 bases between the two germline ends. The data were produced by immunoSEQ multiplex PCR, yet TCRdb's version contains in-frame clones alone and is incomplete. Of around 200,000 clones in the sample, 75% to 90% are singletons; the top ten hold 2% to 2.5%. This TCR derives from a woman aged 40-49 years with acute COVID-19. The sequenced material came from PBMCs or T cells enriched from blood (not recorded which). This chain uses TRBV19 with TRBJ1-4; weak D call: TRBD1 (6 bases). CDR3 loop: CASTQGGTTNEKLFF. The DNA of the CDR3 is TGTGCCAGTACTCAAGGGGGAACAACTAATGAAAAACTGTTTTTT.